The sample holds one count of the clone carrying this T cell receptor (beta chain). Its target is not known. The source of the sample is a study of cytotoxic CD8 clonotypes in ibrutinib-treated CLL. Study details: The cohort had ten to eleven relapsed/refractory and approximately 14 treatment-naive patients, 17 IGHV unmutated. Recorded responses included approximately 24 partial and 2 complete; following median roughly 74 months, roughly 15 stayed remitted and roughly twelve progressed. Whole-study findings and limits: Stable or contracted on treatment, public clonotypes were also uncommon.

TCRdb's copy holds only in-frame clones and misses some; the assay was immunoSEQ multiplex PCR. Seen here are 35,000 or so clones, 71% observed once, and the top ten hold over 15%. Germline V gives CDR1 MNHEY, CDR2 SVGAGI. The CDR3 is 14 amino acids. Trimming cost V 9 bases and J 3 bases, with 12 bases left between them. V is TRBV6-5 and J is TRBJ2-6; D might be TRBD1 (5 bases). The specimen comprised PBMCs, sampled at disease progression, from a patient treated with ibrutinib. This TCR was recovered from a human donor with chronic lymphocytic leukemia. The CDR3 DNA follows: TGTGCCAGTAAGGGGTTTCGTGGGGCCAACGTCCTGACTTTC. Amino acid sequence: CASKGFRGANVLTF.